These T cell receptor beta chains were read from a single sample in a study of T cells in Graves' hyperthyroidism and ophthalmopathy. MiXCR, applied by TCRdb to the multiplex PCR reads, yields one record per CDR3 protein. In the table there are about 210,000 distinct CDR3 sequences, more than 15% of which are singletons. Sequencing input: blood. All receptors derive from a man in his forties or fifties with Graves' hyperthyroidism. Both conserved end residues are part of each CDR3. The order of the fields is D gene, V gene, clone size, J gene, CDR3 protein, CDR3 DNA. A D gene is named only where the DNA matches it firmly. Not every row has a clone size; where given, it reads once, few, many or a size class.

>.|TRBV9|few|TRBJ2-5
CASSPHGRYQETQYF
TGTGCCAGCAGCCCCCACGGCCGGTACCAAGAGACCCAGTACTTC
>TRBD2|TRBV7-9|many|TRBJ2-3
CASSGVETSGATDTQYF
TGTGCCAGCAGCGGGGTCGAGACTAGCGGAGCCACAGATACGCAGTATTTT
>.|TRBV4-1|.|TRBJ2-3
CASSPATGADTDTQYF
TGCGCCAGCAGCCCCGCTACCGGGGCGGACACAGATACGCAGTATTTT
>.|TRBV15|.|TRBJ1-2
CTTSSRAYFGYTF
TGTACCACCAGCAGTAGGGCTTACTTCGGCTACACCTTC
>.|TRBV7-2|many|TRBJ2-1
CASSSNPYNEQFF
TGTGCCAGCAGCTCAAATCCCTACAATGAGCAGTTCTTC
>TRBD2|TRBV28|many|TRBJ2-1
CASSLLLAGGVDNEQFF
TGTGCCAGCAGTTTACTCCTAGCGGGAGGGGTAGACAATGAGCAGTTCTTC
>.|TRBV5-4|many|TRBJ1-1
CASSLFSVSLNTEAFF
TGTGCCAGCAGCTTATTTTCCGTTTCGTTGAACACTGAAGCTTTCTTT
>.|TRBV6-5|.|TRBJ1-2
CASSYSRTEYGYTF
TGTGCCAGCAGTTACTCAAGGACGGAATATGGCTACACCTTC
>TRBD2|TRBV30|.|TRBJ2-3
CAWSGLAGDTQYF
TGTGCCTGGAGTGGGTTAGCGGGAGACACGCAGTATTTT
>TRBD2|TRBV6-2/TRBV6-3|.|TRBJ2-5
CASSSPKTSGTETQYF
TGTGCCAGCAGTTCCCCCAAGACTAGCGGGACAGAGACCCAGTACTTC
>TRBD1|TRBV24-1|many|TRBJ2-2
CATPAGGNTGELFF
TGTGCCACCCCGGCAGGGGGCAACACCGGGGAGCTGTTTTTT
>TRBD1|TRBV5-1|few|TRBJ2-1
CASSLASGGYNEQFF
TGCGCCAGCAGCTTGGCCTCAGGGGGCTACAATGAGCAGTTCTTC
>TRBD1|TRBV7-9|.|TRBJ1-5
CASSAGTGEQPQHF
TGTGCCAGCAGCGCAGGGACAGGAGAGCAGCCCCAGCATTTT
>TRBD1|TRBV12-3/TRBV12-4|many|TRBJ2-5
CASSWTGGAETQYF
TGTGCCAGCAGTTGGACAGGGGGCGCGGAGACCCAGTACTTC
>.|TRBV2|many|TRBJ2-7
CASRGRRAYEQYF
TGTGCCAGCAGGGGCAGGCGCGCCTACGAGCAGTACTTC
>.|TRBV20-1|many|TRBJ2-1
CSARHPLEGEDNEQFF
TGCAGTGCTAGACACCCCCTGGAGGGAGAGGACAATGAGCAGTTCTTC
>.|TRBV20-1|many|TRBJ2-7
CSATLEYEQYF
TGCAGTGCTACCCTTGAATACGAGCAGTACTTC
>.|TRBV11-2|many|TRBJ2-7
CASSPLIGEPTYEQYF
TGTGCCAGCAGCCCACTCATCGGGGAGCCGACCTACGAGCAGTACTTC
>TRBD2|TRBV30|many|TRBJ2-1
CAWSVVSGKSEQFF
TGTGCCTGGAGTGTGGTTAGCGGGAAAAGTGAGCAGTTCTTC
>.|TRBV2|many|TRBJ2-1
CASSERILYNEQFF
TGTGCCAGCAGTGAAAGAATCCTCTACAATGAGCAGTTCTTC
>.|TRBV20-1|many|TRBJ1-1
CSARDVWHGAEAFF
TGCAGTGCTAGAGACGTTTGGCATGGGGCTGAAGCTTTCTTT
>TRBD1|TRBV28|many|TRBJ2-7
CASSMDRDGYYEQYF
TGTGCCAGCAGCATGGACAGGGATGGGTACTACGAGCAGTACTTC
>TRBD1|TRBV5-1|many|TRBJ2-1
CASSSPGTGLFNEQFF
TGCGCCAGCAGCTCGCCCGGGACAGGCTTATTCAATGAGCAGTTCTTC
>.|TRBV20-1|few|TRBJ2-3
CSARDSPSTDTQYF
TGCAGTGCTAGAGATTCCCCGTCCACAGATACGCAGTATTTT
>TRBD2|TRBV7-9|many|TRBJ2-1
CASSEPGLVANEQFF
TGTGCCAGCAGCGAACCGGGACTAGTTGCCAATGAGCAGTTCTTC
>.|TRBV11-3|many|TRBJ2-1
CASRSARTGYNEQFF
TGTGCCAGCAGATCTGCTAGAACCGGGTACAATGAGCAGTTCTTC
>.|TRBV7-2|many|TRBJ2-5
CASSLETETQYF
TGTGCCAGCAGCTTAGAGACCGAGACCCAGTACTTC